The 20 T cell receptor beta chains presented below share a single source sample, sequenced in a study of immune evolution from preneoplasia to lung adenocarcinoma. The repertoire was sequenced with immunoSEQ multiplex PCR; TCRdb's copy has only in-frame clones and lacks some. The sample contains 4,300 or so clones, 87% of which appear only once. The specimen was FFPE invasive lung adenocarcinoma tissue. The receptors stem from a person aged 45 to 59 with lung adenocarcinoma.

This chain connects TRBV15 to TRBJ2-7, with 10 nucleotides matching TRBD2. The CDR3 length is 16 residues. V dropped 0 bases and J dropped 2; count of bases not matched to a gene: 4. CDR1 is LNHNV and CDR2 is YYDKDF in the germline V gene (reference sequence). The CDR3 DNA reads as TGTGCCACCAGCAGAGATCGAAGCGGGAGGGCCTACGAGCAGTACTTC. It translates to CATSRDRSGRAYEQYF. The full variable domain, with the rest looked up from reference TRBV15 and TRBJ2-7, is DAMVIQNPRYQVTQFGKPVTLSCSQTLNHNVMYWYQQKSSQAPKLLFHYYDKDFNNEADTPDNFQSRRPNTSFCFLDIRSPGLGDTAMYLCATSRDRSGRAYEQYFGPGTRLTVT.

This clone was counted between two and nine times. The CDR3 here is CASRTELYTDTQYF. CDR3 nucleotide sequence: TGCGCCAGCAGGACAGAATTGTACACAGATACGCAGTATTTT. J is TRBJ2-3 and V is TRBV10-2, with TRBD1 as a possible D gene (5 bases). This CDR3 is 14 amino acids long. V dropped 6 bases and J dropped 2 bases, with 12 bases sitting between them. Germline V CDR1 and CDR2: WSHSY, SAAADI.

There are a few counts of this clone. This chain links TRBV5-8 with TRBJ2-3; the match to TRBD2 covers 9 bases. CDR1 SGHTS and CDR2 YDEGEE come from the germline V gene. The CDR3 is made up of 15 amino acids. V lost 3 bases to trimming and J lost 1 base; unmatched junction nucleotides: 3. The CDR3 spells CASSYRTSGTDTQYF. Here the CDR3 DNA reads TGTGCCAGCAGCTATCGGACTAGCGGCACAGATACGCAGTATTTT.

The chain carries TRBV7-2 and TRBJ2-7, with 7 bases matching TRBD2. With V trimmed by 1 base and J by 6 bases, 6 bases remained unmatched. The CDR3 runs 14 residues. The germline V gene has CDR1 SGHTA and CDR2 FQGNSA. The CDR3 sequence is CASSLGAGVGEQYF. The CDR3 DNA reads TGTGCCAGCAGCTTAGGGGCGGGAGTAGGCGAGCAGTACTTC.

The chain couples TRBV4-3 to TRBJ2-7, with D possibly matching TRBD2 (6 bases). This CDR3 contains 15 residues. The V and J ends lost 4 bases and 4 bases respectively, with 17 bases between them. In germline, CDR1 is LGHNA, CDR2 YSLEER. The CDR3 coding sequence is TGCGCCAGCAGCCGGGGACTCGCCGGCTCATACGAGCAGTACTTC. Translation: CASSRGLAGSYEQYF.

CDR3 protein: CASSNSGSFDEQYF. Written as DNA, the CDR3 is TGTGCCAGCAGTAATAGCGGGAGTTTCGACGAGCAGTACTTC. The V gene is TRBV2, the J gene TRBJ2-7; 9 nucleotides match TRBD2. Unmatched junction bases numbered 7, after V lost 5 bases and J lost 5 bases. The length of the CDR3 is 14 residues. CDR1 is SNHLY and CDR2 is FYNNEI in the germline V gene.

V is TRBV13 and J is TRBJ2-5, with D perhaps TRBD2 (6 bases). The CDR3 totals 14 residues. The germline V and J ends were trimmed by 5 bases and 7 bases, with 17 bases remaining between them. Per the germline V gene, CDR1 is PRHDT and CDR2 is FYEKMQ (reference sequence). For the CDR3, the DNA is TGTGCCAGCAGCCCGACTGGGGGGTTTGGGACCCAGTACTTC. Protein: CASSPTGGFGTQYF.

This sequence joins TRBV5-4 and TRBJ2-5, with D maybe TRBD2 (7 bases). This CDR3 has 15 residues. Trimming left V 4 bases short and J 2 bases short, with 15 bases between. The germline V gene encodes CDR1 SGHNT and CDR2 YYREEE (reference sequence). The CDR3 here is CASSTGGARQETQYF. CDR3 DNA: TGTGCCAGCAGCACTGGGGGGGCAAGACAAGAGACCCAGTACTTC.

This chain links TRBV5-6 with TRBJ2-7, with 7 bases identical to TRBD1. Germline trimming cut 4 bases from V and 0 bases from J; bases unmatched to any gene: 10. Germline lookup yields CDR1 SGHDT and CDR2 YYEEEE. The CDR3 is 16 amino acids. CDR3 DNA: TGTGCCAGCAGCAGGGGGCCTAGCAGGAGCTCCTACGAGCAGTACTTC. Protein product: CASSRGPSRSSYEQYF.

The V gene is TRBV5-1, the J gene TRBJ2-1; TRBD1 agrees at 9 bases. V lost 10 bases, J lost 5 bases, and 7 bases stayed unmatched. The CDR3 has 13 residues. Germline CDR1 SGHRS, CDR2 YFSETQ. The CDR3 here is CAGGTGRNNEQFF. The CDR3 DNA sequence: TGCGCCGGGGGGACAGGGAGAAACAATGAGCAGTTCTTC.

The chain links TRBV10-3 to TRBJ2-7; TRBD1 agrees at 8 bases. This CDR3 is built from 13 residues. Germline V CDR1 and CDR2: ENHRY, SYGVKD. V shed 10 bases, J shed 6 bases, and the junction held 11 bases outside the gene matches. The CDR3 protein is CATRGQEGVEQYF. The DNA of the CDR3 is TGTGCCACCAGGGGACAGGAGGGTGTCGAGCAGTACTTC.

The chain joins TRBV28 to TRBJ2-1; D gene uncertain. Trimming left V 4 bases short and J 5 bases short, with 0 bases between. This CDR3 is 10 amino acids long. CDR1 is MDHEN, CDR2 SYDVKM, per germline. The DNA of the CDR3 is TGTGCCAGCAGTTACAATGAGCAGTTCTTC. Translating it yields CASSYNEQFF.

The genes are TRBV18 and TRBJ1-1; D might be TRBD1 (6 bases). V was pared by 6 bases and J by 2 bases, with 16 bases between. Looked up from germline, CDR1 is KGHSH and CDR2 is LQKENI. The CDR3 loop spans 15 amino acids. The CDR3 here is CASSLTGVGNTEAFF. The CDR3 DNA reads TGTGCCAGCTCCTTGACAGGAGTTGGTAACACTGAAGCTTTCTTT.

This chain joins TRBV2 and TRBJ1-5; D is uncertain. The CDR3 sequence is 13 residues long. V lost 8 bases, J lost 5 bases, and 13 bases lay in between. Germline V gives CDR1 SNHLY, CDR2 FYNNEI. The CDR3 DNA follows: TGTGCCAGCGGGGTAGCTGGTTATCAGCCCCAGCATTTT. Residues: CASGVAGYQPQHF. Variable domain in full (rest from reference TRBV2 and TRBJ1-5): EPEVTQTPSHQVTQMGQEVILRCVPISNHLYFYWYRQILGQKVEFLVSFYNNEISEKSEIFDDQFSVERPDGSNFTLKIRSTKLEDSAMYFCASGVAGYQPQHFGDGTRLSIL.

The rearrangement joins TRBV4-1 to TRBJ1-4, with 7 bases matching TRBD1. V lost 1 base to trimming and J lost 5 bases; unmatched junction nucleotides: 13. Germline CDR1 reads MGHRA; CDR2 reads YSYEKL. There are 18 residues in the CDR3. DNA of the CDR3: TGCGCCAGCAGCCAAGTCGGGACAGAAGACGTTCTAAATGAAAAACTGTTTTTT. Residues: CASSQVGTEDVLNEKLFF.

The rearrangement links TRBV6-6 to TRBJ2-1; D is uncertain. This CDR3 has 12 amino acids. Per germline, CDR1 MNHNY and CDR2 SVGAGI (reference sequence). Between the trimmed V and J ends, which lost 0 bases and 10 bases, there was a span of 7 bases. The DNA of the CDR3 is TGTGCCAGCAGTTACTCCTTCTCAGAGCAGTTCTTC. Translated, it gives CASSYSFSEQFF.

The chain couples TRBV30 to TRBJ1-2; 9 nucleotides agree with TRBD1. CDR1 and CDR2 (germline): GTSNPN, SVGIG (reference sequence). J gave up 3 bases and V 7 bases, and 9 bases lay outside the gene matches. The CDR3 length is 14 residues. Written as DNA, the CDR3 is TGTGCCTCCCAGAGGGACAGGGATGACTATGGCTACACCTTC. The encoded protein is CASQRDRDDYGYTF.

V is TRBV4-1 and J is TRBJ1-2, with D tentatively TRBD1 (5 bases). This CDR3 contains 14 residues. Trimming took 0 bases from V and 4 from J, leaving 9 bases between them. Germline V gene data show CDR1 as MGHRA and CDR2 as YSYEKL. CDR3 DNA: TGCGCCAGCAGCCAAGAGAGTGGGGCCTATGGCTACACCTTC. It yields the protein CASSQESGAYGYTF.

This sequence joins TRBV9 and TRBJ2-3; 13 nucleotides align to TRBD2. The trim removed 2 bases at V and 5 bases at J, leaving 5 bases unmatched. CDR1 is SGDLS and CDR2 is YYNGEE in the germline V gene. The CDR3 sequence is 16 residues long. CDR3 in amino acids: CASSVGTSGTRDTQYF. The CDR3 DNA sequence: TGTGCCAGCAGCGTTGGGACTAGCGGGACTAGAGATACGCAGTATTTT.

V gene TRBV28 combines with J gene TRBJ1-2, with 8 bases fitting TRBD1. The CDR3 is 14 residues long. V lost 5 bases, J lost 5 bases, and 7 bases stayed unmatched. From germline, CDR1 is MDHEN and CDR2 SYDVKM. CDR3 nucleotide sequence: TGTGCCAGCAGTGAAGGACAGGGATGGTATGGCTACACCTTC. Residues: CASSEGQGWYGYTF.